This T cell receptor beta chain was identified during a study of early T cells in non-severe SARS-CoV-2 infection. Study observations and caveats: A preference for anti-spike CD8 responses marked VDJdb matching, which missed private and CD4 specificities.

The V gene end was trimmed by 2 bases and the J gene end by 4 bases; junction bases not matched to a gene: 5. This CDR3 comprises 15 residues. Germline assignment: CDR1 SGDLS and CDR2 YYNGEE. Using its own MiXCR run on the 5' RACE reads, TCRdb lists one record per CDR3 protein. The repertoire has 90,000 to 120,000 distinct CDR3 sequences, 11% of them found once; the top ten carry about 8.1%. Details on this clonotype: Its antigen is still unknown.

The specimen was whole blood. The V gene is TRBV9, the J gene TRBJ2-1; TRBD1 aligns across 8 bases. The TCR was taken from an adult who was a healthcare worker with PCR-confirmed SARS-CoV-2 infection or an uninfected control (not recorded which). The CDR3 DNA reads TGTGCCAGCAGCGTGAGACAGGGGAGGTACAATGAGCAGTTCTTC. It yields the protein CASSVRQGRYNEQFF.